One T cell receptor beta chain is described in this entry. Germline-derived CDR1 and CDR2 are SQVTM and ANQGSEA. The CDR3 is 15 residues long. V lost 6 bases and J lost 1; bases outside the gene matches: 10. Data came from immunoSEQ multiplex PCR; TCRdb stores just in-frame clones and leaves some out. Counted here are about 78,000 clones, 93% occurring once; the ten biggest clones make up approximately 0.37%. The data stem from a study of technical replicates of blood from a few donors. The sample taken for sequencing was T cells isolated from PBMCs. The source of this sequence is a human donor in good health. The chain recombines TRBV29-1 with TRBJ2-3; 7 nucleotides match TRBD1. In DNA form, the CDR3 reads TGCAGCGTGCAGTATGTCGGGACAGGCACAGATACGCAGTATTTT. The encoded protein is CSVQYVGTGTDTQYF.